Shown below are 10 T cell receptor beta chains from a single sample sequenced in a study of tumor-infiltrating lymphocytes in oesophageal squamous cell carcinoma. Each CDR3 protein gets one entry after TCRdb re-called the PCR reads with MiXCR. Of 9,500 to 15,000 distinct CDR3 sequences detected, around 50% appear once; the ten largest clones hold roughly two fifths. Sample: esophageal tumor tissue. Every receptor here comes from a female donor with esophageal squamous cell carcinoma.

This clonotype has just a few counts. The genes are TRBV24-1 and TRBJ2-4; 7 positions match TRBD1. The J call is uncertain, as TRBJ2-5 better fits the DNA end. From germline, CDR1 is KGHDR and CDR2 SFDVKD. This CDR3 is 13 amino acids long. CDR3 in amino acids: CATSRTGQKTQYF. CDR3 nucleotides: TGTGCCACCAGCCGGACAGGTCAGAAGACCCAGTACTTC.

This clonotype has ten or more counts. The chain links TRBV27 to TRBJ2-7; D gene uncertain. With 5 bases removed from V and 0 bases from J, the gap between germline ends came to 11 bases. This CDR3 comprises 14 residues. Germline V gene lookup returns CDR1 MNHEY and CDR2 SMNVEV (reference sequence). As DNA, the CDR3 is TGTGCCAGCAGTCATCGGACCGCCTCCTACGAGCAGTACTTC. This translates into CASSHRTASYEQYF.

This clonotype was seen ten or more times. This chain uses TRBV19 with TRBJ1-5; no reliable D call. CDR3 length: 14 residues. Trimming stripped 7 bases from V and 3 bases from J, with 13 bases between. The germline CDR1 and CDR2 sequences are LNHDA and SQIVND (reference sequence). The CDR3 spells CASNPRPYNQPQHF. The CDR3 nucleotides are TGTGCCAGTAATCCACGGCCGTACAATCAGCCCCAGCATTTT.

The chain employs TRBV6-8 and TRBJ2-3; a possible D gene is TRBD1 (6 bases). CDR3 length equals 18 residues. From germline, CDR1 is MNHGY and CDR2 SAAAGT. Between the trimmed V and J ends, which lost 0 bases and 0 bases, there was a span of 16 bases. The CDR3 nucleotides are TGTGCCAGCAGTTACTCAACACCCAGGGGATTTAGCACAGATACGCAGTATTTT. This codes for CASSYSTPRGFSTDTQYF.

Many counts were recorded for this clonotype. Written as DNA, the CDR3 is TGTGCCAGCAGTTATGACCGGAGCTCTGGAAACACCATATATTTT. Its translation: CASSYDRSSGNTIYF. This chain joins TRBV6-1 and TRBJ1-3, with D unclear. This CDR3 comprises 15 residues. The V gene lost 5 bases and the J gene lost 0 bases, with 11 bases spanning the gap. Germline V gives CDR1 MNHNS, CDR2 SASEGT.

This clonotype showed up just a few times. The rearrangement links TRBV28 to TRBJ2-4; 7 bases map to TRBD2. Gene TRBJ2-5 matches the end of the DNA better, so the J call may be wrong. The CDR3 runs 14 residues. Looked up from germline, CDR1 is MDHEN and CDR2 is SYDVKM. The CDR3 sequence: CASSRPSGQETQYF. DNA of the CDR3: TGTGCCAGCTCACGGCCTAGCGGACAAGAGACCCAGTACTTC.

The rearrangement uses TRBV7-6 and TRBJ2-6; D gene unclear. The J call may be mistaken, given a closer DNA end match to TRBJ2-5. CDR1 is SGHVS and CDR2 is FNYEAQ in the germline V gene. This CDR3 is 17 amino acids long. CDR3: CASSLVGGVAPGETQYF. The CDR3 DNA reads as TGTGCCAGCAGCTTAGTTGGTGGGGTGGCCCCAGGAGAGACCCAGTACTTC.

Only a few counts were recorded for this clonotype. The DNA for the CDR3 is TGTGCCAGCAGCATTACCGGCGGGAGCAATGAGCAGTTCTTC. Translated: CASSITGGSNEQFF. The genes are TRBV7-3 and TRBJ2-1, with 7 bases fitting TRBD2. The CDR3 runs 14 residues. Germline assignment: CDR1 SGHTA and CDR2 FQGTGA. V lost 5 bases to trimming and J lost 6 bases; unmatched junction nucleotides: 7.

In nucleotides, the CDR3 is TGCGCCAGCAGCTCAGGCCGGGGGACAGGGCCCCAAGAGACCCAGTACTTC. It translates to CASSSGRGTGPQETQYF. This rearrangement joins TRBV5-1 to TRBJ2-5; 9 bases agree with TRBD1. The ends lost 3 bases at V and 1 base at J; junction bases unmatched: 10. CDR3 size: 17 residues. CDR1 is SGHRS and CDR2 is YFSETQ in the germline V gene. Filled out from reference TRBV5-1 and TRBJ2-5, the complete variable domain reads KAGVTQTPRYLIKTRGQQVTLSCSPISGHRSVSWYQQTPGQGLQFLFEYFSETQRNKGNFPGRFSGRQFSNSRSEMNVSTLELGDSALYLCASSSGRGTGPQETQYFGPGTRLLVL.

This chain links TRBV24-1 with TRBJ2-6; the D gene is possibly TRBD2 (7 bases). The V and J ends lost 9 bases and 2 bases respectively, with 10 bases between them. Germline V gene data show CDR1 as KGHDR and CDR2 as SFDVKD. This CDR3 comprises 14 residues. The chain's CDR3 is CATGEGAGANVLTF. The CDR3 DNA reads TGTGCCACCGGGGAGGGGGCTGGGGCCAACGTCCTGACTTTC.